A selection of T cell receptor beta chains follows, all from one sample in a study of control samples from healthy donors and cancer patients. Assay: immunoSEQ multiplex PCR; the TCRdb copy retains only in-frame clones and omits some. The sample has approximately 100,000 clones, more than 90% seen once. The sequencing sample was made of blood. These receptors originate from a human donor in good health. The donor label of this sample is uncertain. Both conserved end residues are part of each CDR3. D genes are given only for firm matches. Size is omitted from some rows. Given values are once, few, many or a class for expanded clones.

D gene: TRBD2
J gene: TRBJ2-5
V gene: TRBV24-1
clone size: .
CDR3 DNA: TGTGCCACCAGTGCCGGGACTAGCGGACAAGAGACCCAGTACTTC
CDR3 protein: CATSAGTSGQETQYF

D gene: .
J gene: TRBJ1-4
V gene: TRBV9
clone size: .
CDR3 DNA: TGTGCCAGCAGCGTAGATCAGGGGAGGACTAATGAAAAACTGTTTTTT
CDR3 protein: CASSVDQGRTNEKLFF

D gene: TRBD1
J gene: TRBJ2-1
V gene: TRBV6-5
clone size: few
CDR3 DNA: TGTGCCAGCATCGAAGGGACAGCCCCAAATGAGCAGTTCTTC
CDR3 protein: CASIEGTAPNEQFF

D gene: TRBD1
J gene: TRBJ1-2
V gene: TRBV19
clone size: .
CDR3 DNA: TGTGCCGCCTCGCCCTCCGGGACAGGCTATGGCTACACCTTC
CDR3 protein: CAASPSGTGYGYTF

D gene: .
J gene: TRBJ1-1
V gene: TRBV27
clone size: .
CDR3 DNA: TGTGCCAGCAGTCATCTTGTGGCAGCAAATATGAACACTGAAGCTTTCTTT
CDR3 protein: CASSHLVAANMNTEAFF

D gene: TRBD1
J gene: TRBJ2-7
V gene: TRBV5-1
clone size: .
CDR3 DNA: TGCGCCAGCAGCTCCGGGACAGTATCCTACGAGCAGTACTTC
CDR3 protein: CASSSGTVSYEQYF

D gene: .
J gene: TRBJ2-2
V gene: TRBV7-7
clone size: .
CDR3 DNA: TGTGCCAGCAGCTCAAACTTAGGGATCGGGGAGCTGTTTTTT
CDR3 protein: CASSSNLGIGELFF

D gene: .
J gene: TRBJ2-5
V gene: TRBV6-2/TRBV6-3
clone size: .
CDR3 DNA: TGTGCCAGCAGTTACTCAATTACGTGGGTCGGCGGGTACCAAGAGACCCAGTACTTC
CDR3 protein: CASSYSITWVGGYQETQYF

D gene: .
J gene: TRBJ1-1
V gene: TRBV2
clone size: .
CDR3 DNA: TGTGCCAGCAGGACCGGACAGAACACTGAAGCTTTCTTT
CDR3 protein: CASRTGQNTEAFF

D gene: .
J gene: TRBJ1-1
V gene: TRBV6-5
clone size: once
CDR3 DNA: TGTGCCAGCAGTTATCGCGAGGGGAACACTGAAGCTTTCTTT
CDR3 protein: CASSYREGNTEAFF

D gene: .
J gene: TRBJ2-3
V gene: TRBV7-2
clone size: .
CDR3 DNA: TGTGCCAGCAGCTTTGGACTGCGCACAGATACGCAGTATTTT
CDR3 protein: CASSFGLRTDTQYF

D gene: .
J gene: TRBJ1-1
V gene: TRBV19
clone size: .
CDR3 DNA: TGTGCCAGTAGTATTTATCAGGCTGGGGGCACTGAAGCTTTCTTT
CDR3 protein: CASSIYQAGGTEAFF

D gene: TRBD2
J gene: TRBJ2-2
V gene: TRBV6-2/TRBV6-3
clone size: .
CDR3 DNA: TGTGCCAGCAGCCGATCTAGCGGGGGGAACACCGGGGAGCTGTTTTTT
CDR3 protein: CASSRSSGGNTGELFF

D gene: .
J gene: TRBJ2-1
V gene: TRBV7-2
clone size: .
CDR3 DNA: TGTGCCAGCAGCATCCGGGATCCCCCGGCTGAGCAGTTCTTC
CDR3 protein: CASSIRDPPAEQFF

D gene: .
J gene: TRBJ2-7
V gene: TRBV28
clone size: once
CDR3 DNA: TGTGCCAGCAGTTTAACGGGGGAAGCCTACGAGCAGTACTTC
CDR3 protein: CASSLTGEAYEQYF